This is a list of T cell receptor beta chains from one sample in a study of cytomegalovirus exposure and HLA in healthy donors. Repertoires were generated with immunoSEQ multiplex PCR, while TCRdb's copy carries only in-frame clones and drops some. Here the sample spans about 130,000 clones, 65% to 80% being singletons. The sample was PBMCs. Source of these receptors: a man in his forties or fifties in good health and CMV-seropositive. Both conserved end residues are part of each CDR3. The D gene is left open where the match is weak. Expanded clones get a size class; other rows say once, few or many, or leave the size out.

size	V	D	J	DNA	CDR3
.	TRBV15	TRBD1	TRBJ2-5	TGTGCCACCAGCAGGGACAGGGTCGGGGAGACCCAGTACTTC	CATSRDRVGETQYF
.	TRBV6-5	TRBD1	TRBJ2-7	TGTGCCACCAAACCTTCCAGACAGGGATATTACGAGCAGTACTTC	CATKPSRQGYYEQYF
.	TRBV7-6	TRBD2	TRBJ2-7	TGTGCCAGCAGCAATCCTTTGCGGGAGCTAGGCGAGCAGTACTTC	CASSNPLRELGEQYF
few	TRBV5-1	.	TRBJ2-3	TGCGCCAGCAGCTCCGGGTCCACAGATACGCAGTATTTT	CASSSGSTDTQYF
once	TRBV10-3	TRBD2	TRBJ2-4	TGTGCCATCAGTGGATCAAATAGCGGGACCCTAGCCAAAAACATTCAGTACTTC	CAISGSNSGTLAKNIQYF
.	TRBV7-9	TRBD1	TRBJ1-5	TGTGCCAGCAGCTTAGTTCCGTTGGGACAGGCGAATGATCAGCCCCAGCATTTT	CASSLVPLGQANDQPQHF
.	TRBV29-1	TRBD1	TRBJ1-1	TGCAGCGTTGACTCGACAGGGGGGCCTGAAGCTTTCTTT	CSVDSTGGPEAFF
.	TRBV27	TRBD1	TRBJ2-3	TGTGCCAGCAGTTCCCGGACAGGGGGACGAGATACGCAGTATTTT	CASSSRTGGRDTQYF
few	TRBV7-8	TRBD2	TRBJ2-7	TGTGCCAGCAGCTTAGCGTGGGACGGGAGGGACGAGCAGTACTTC	CASSLAWDGRDEQYF
.	TRBV27	TRBD1	TRBJ1-2	TGTGCCAGCAGTACAATCGGGCGAACAGGGGGGAATGGCTACACCTTC	CASSTIGRTGGNGYTF
.	TRBV7-9	TRBD1	TRBJ1-2	TGTGCCAGCAGCTCCTCCATCGGGACAGGGGGTTTAGGGAAATATGGCTACACCTTC	CASSSSIGTGGLGKYGYTF
.	TRBV4-2	TRBD2	TRBJ2-5	TGTGCCAGCAGCCAAGAAGGAAAAGCGGGAGGGCCGTTAGAGACCCAGTACTTC	CASSQEGKAGGPLETQYF
.	TRBV27	TRBD2	TRBJ2-7	TGTGCCAGCAGTTTCACTAGCGGGTTACCAGCCTACGAGCAGTACTTC	CASSFTSGLPAYEQYF
once	TRBV7-2	TRBD2	TRBJ2-3	TGTGCCAGCCGTAGGACTAGCGGGAGCCCAGATACGCAGTATTTT	CASRRTSGSPDTQYF
.	TRBV15	.	TRBJ1-2	TGTGCCACCAGCAGAGACTACGGGTGGGAGCGGAATGGCTACACCTTC	CATSRDYGWERNGYTF
.	TRBV5-1	TRBD1	TRBJ2-4	TGCGCCAGCAGCTCCACCGGGACAGGGGGTGACATTCAGTACTTC	CASSSTGTGGDIQYF
.	TRBV27	.	TRBJ1-2	TGTGCCAGCAGTTTAAGCGGGTCGCTCTATGGCTACACCTTC	CASSLSGSLYGYTF
.	TRBV20-1	.	TRBJ2-5	TGCAGTGGACAAGTACAAGAGACCCAGTACTTC	CSGQVQETQYF